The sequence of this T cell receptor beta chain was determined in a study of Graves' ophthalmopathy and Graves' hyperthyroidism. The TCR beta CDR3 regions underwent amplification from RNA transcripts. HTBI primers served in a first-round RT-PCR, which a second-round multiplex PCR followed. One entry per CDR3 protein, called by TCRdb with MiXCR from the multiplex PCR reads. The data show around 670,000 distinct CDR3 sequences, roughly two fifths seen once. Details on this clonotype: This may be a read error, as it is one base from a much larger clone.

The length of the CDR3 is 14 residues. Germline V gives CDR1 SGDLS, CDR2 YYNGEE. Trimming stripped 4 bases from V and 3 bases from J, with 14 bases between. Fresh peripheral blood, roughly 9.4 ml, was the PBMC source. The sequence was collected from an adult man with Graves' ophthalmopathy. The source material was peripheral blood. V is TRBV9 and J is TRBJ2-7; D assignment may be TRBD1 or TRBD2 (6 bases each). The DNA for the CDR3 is TGTGCCAGCAGCATAGAGGGGGGCGTCTACGAGCAGTACTTC. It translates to CASSIEGGVYEQYF.